The source of this T cell receptor (beta chain) is a study of blood T cell repertoires in COVID-19. TCRdb keeps only in-frame clones here, not all; method: immunoSEQ multiplex PCR. The sample includes approximately 280,000 clones, around 91% of them seen just once. The CDR3 has 16 residues. Germline trimming cut 1 base from V and 3 bases from J; bases unmatched to any gene: 6. The germline V gene has CDR1 SGHTA and CDR2 FQGNSA. The sample consisted of peripheral blood. The receptor was derived from a woman in her sixties with acute or convalescent COVID-19. The chain recombines TRBV7-2 with TRBJ2-1; 7 bases are a match to TRBD1. The CDR3 sequence: CASSLEGRGIYNEQFF. DNA for the CDR3: TGTGCCAGCAGCTTAGAGGGCAGGGGGATCTACAATGAGCAGTTCTTC.